Each of the 14 T cell receptor beta chains below was sequenced from the same sample in a study of CD8 T cells in Susac syndrome. Random hexamers primed reverse transcription of about 0.45 to 1 ug RNA. TCRdb re-called the immunoSEQ multiplex PCR reads through MiXCR, storing one row per CDR3 protein. The top ten clones hold 0.14% of a sample with about 120,000 distinct CDR3 sequences, about nine tenths of them seen once. The sequencing input was CD4+ T cells from PBMCs. All receptors come from a human donor in good health.

V usage is TRBV20-1 and J usage is TRBJ1-1, with 8 bases fitting TRBD1. Per the germline V gene, CDR1 is DFQATT and CDR2 is SNEGSKA (reference sequence). The CDR3 has 13 residues. The CDR3, as DNA: TGCAGCGGGGGACAGGCTCGCCACACTGAAGCTTTCTTT. As protein: CSGGQARHTEAFF.

V usage is TRBV29-1 and J usage is TRBJ1-1; TRBD1 aligns across 9 bases. With 6 bases clipped from V and 0 bases from J, the junction kept 5 bases outside the gene matches. In germline, CDR1 is SQVTM, CDR2 ANQGSEA. The CDR3 consists of 14 residues. The chain's CDR3 is CSVGTGSLNTEAFF. The CDR3 DNA reads TGCAGCGTCGGGACAGGGAGCCTGAACACTGAAGCTTTCTTT.

The chain recombines TRBV21-1 with TRBJ2-1; the tabulated D call, TRBD1, remains unverified against the DNA. TRBV21-1 is recorded as a pseudogene. The CDR3 loop spans 17 amino acids. CDR3 sequence: CASSKWTRTGVENEQFF. CDR3 bases: TGTGCCAGCAGCAAATGGACTAGGACAGGGGTAGAAAATGAGCAGTTCTTC.

The J gene is TRBJ1-5, the V gene TRBV29-1; weak D call: TRBD1 (5 bases). There are 12 residues in the CDR3. V gave up 3 bases and J gave up 4 bases, with 7 bases separating them. CDR1 SQVTM and CDR2 ANQGSEA come from the germline V gene. The chain's CDR3 is CSVETENQPQHF. The CDR3 region has the DNA TGCAGCGTTGAGACAGAGAATCAGCCCCAGCATTTT.

This rearrangement joins TRBV19 to TRBJ1-5, with 8 bases identical to TRBD1. This CDR3 contains 17 residues. The V gene's germline CDR1 is LNHDA and CDR2 SQIVND (reference sequence). Trimming took 4 bases from V and 1 from J; bases not matched to a gene: 9. DNA for the CDR3: TGTGCCAGTAGTACCCCGACAGGGGCCGGGAGCAATCAGCCCCAGCATTTT. Translating gives CASSTPTGAGSNQPQHF.

This chain links TRBV12-3 or TRBV12-4 with TRBJ1-3; D call uncertain. CDR3 size: 14 residues. V dropped 3 bases and J dropped 0 bases, with 6 bases sitting between them. The CDR3 DNA reads as TGTGCCAGCAGTTTGGGCGACTCTGGAAACACCATATATTTT. Amino acids: CASSLGDSGNTIYF.

The chain recombines TRBV27 with TRBJ2-3; weak D call: TRBD2 (6 bases). V lost 7 bases and J lost 1, with 15 bases in between. Germline V gives CDR1 MNHEY, CDR2 SMNVEV (reference sequence). The CDR3 is 15 residues long. The chain's CDR3 is CASTKNWGGTDTQYF. As DNA, the CDR3 is TGTGCCAGCACCAAAAACTGGGGGGGCACAGATACGCAGTATTTT.

The J gene is TRBJ2-5, the V gene TRBV7-3; 7 bases align to TRBD1. The V and J ends lost 5 bases and 5 bases, in that order; junction bases with no gene match: 5. CDR1 is SGHTA and CDR2 is FQGTGA in the germline V gene. CDR3 size: 13 residues. The CDR3 sequence is CASSTGAGETQYF. DNA of the CDR3: TGTGCCAGCAGCACAGGGGCTGGGGAGACCCAGTACTTC. The full variable domain, completed using reference TRBV7-3 and TRBJ2-5, is GAGVSQTPSNKVTEKGKYVELRCDPISGHTALYWYRQSLGQGPEFLIYFQGTGAADDSGLPNDRFFAVRPEGSVSTLKIQRTERGDSAVYLCASSTGAGETQYFGPGTRLLVL.

V and J are TRBV20-1 and TRBJ1-2; 7 bases fit TRBD1. This CDR3 region has 13 residues. Germline V CDR1 and CDR2: DFQATT, SNEGSKA (reference sequence). Trimming removed 0 bases from V and 6 bases from J; junction bases left unmatched: 4. CDR3 region: CSARDAGQHGYTF. The CDR3 nucleotides are TGCAGTGCTAGAGATGCGGGACAGCATGGCTACACCTTC.

Only one count was recorded for this clonotype. The chain has TRBV7-2 and TRBJ2-1; D remains unclear. Trimming removed 3 bases from V and 3 bases from J, with 3 bases in between. Germline V gene sequence: CDR1 SGHTA, CDR2 FQGNSA. CDR3 length: 12 amino acids. The CDR3 reads CASSLDYNEQFF. CDR3 DNA sequence: TGTGCCAGCAGCTTGGACTACAATGAGCAGTTCTTC.

CDR3 sequence reads: CASSSPDRGITRTEAFF. DNA of the CDR3: TGTGCCAGCAGCTCTCCGGACAGGGGCATCACGAGGACTGAAGCTTTCTTT. The genes are TRBV11-2 and TRBJ1-1, with 9 nucleotides matching TRBD1. V shed 4 bases and J 5 bases; nucleotides not matched to a gene: 14. CDR1 is SGHAT, CDR2 FQNNGV, per germline. CDR3 length: 17 amino acids.

The sample holds one count of this clonotype. The genes are TRBV29-1 and TRBJ2-1; 8 nucleotides agree with TRBD2. Trimming cost V 4 bases and J 10 bases; bases outside gene matches: 12. The CDR3 runs to 14 residues. CDR1 is SQVTM, CDR2 ANQGSEA, per germline. The CDR3 DNA sequence: TGCAGCGTTGCCCCGGGGGGGCCCTCAGGAGAGCAGTTCTTC. Residues: CSVAPGGPSGEQFF.

The V and J genes are TRBV24-1 and TRBJ1-5, with 7 bases fitting TRBD1. J lost 3 bases, V lost 4 bases, and 2 bases had no gene match. The CDR3 consists of 14 residues. From germline, CDR1 is KGHDR and CDR2 SFDVKD. The DNA of the CDR3 is TGTGCCACCAGTGACAGGGGGTACAATCAGCCCCAGCATTTT. Protein: CATSDRGYNQPQHF.

This chain links TRBV19 with TRBJ1-5; D perhaps matches TRBD1 (5 bases). V was clipped by 7 bases and J by 4 bases, with 20 bases between them. This CDR3 is built from 16 residues. CDR1 is LNHDA, CDR2 SQIVND, per germline (reference sequence). This CDR3 reads CASTLEKGIGNQPQHF. The CDR3 DNA reads as TGTGCCAGTACCTTAGAAAAGGGGATAGGGAATCAGCCCCAGCATTTT.